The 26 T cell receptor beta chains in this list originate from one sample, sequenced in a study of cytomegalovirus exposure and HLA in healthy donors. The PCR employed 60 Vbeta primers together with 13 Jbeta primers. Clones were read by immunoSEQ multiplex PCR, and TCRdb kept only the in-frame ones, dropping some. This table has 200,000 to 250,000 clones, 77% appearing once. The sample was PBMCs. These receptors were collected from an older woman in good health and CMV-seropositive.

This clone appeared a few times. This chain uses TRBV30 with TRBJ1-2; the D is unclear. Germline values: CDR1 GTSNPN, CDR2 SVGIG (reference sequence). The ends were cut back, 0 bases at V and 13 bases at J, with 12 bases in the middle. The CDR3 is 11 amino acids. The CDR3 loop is CAWSVRGSCTF. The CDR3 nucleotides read TGTGCCTGGAGTGTACGCGGGTCGTGCACCTTC.

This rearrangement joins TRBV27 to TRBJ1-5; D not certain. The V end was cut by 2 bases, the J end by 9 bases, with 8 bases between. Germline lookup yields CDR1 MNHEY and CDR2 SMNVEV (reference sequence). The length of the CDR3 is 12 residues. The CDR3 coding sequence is TGTGCCAGCAGTTTACTCACTGGGCCCCAGCATTTT. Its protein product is CASSLLTGPQHF.

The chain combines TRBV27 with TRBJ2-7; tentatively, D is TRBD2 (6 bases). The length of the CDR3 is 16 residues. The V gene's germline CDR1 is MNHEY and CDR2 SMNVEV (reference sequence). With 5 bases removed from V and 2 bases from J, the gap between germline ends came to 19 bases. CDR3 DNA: TGTGCCAGCAGTCCTCGCTCGGGAGTATCGCCCTACGAGCAGTACTTC. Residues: CASSPRSGVSPYEQYF.

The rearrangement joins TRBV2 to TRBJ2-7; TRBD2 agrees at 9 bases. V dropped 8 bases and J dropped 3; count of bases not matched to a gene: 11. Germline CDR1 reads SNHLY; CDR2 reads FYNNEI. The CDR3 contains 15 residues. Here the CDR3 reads CASEDWASGDYEQYF. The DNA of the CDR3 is TGTGCCAGCGAGGATTGGGCTAGCGGGGACTACGAGCAGTACTTC.

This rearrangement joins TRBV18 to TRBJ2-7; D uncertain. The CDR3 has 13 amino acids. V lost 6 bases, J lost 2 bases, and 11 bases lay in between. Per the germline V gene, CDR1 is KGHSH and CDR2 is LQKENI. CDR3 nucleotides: TGTGCCAGCTCTTTAGGAGATGCCTACGAGCAGTACTTC. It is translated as CASSLGDAYEQYF.

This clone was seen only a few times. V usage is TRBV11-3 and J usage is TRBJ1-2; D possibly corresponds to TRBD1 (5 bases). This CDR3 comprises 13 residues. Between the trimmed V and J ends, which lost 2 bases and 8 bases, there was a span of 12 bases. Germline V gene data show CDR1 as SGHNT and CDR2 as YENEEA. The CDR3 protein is CASSLSLGRGYTF. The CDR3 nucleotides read TGTGCCAGCAGCTTATCCCTGGGGCGCGGCTACACCTTC.

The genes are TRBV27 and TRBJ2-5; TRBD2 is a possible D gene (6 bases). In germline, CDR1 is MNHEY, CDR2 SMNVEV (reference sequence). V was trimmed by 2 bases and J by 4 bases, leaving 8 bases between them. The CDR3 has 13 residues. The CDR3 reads CASSLGGRETQYF. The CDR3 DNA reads TGTGCCAGCAGTTTAGGAGGGCGAGAGACCCAGTACTTC.

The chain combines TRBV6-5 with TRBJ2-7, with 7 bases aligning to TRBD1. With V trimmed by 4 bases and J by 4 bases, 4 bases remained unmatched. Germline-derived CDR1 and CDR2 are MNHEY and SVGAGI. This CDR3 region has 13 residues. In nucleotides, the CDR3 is TGTGCCAGCAGTTCCGGGACAGATTACGAGCAGTACTTC. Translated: CASSSGTDYEQYF.

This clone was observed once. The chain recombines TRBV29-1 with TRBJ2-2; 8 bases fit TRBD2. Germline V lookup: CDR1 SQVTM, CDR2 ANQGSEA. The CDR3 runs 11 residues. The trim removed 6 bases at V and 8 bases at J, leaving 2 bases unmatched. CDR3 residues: CSVAGAGELFF. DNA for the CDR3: TGCAGCGTAGCGGGAGCTGGGGAGCTGTTTTTT.

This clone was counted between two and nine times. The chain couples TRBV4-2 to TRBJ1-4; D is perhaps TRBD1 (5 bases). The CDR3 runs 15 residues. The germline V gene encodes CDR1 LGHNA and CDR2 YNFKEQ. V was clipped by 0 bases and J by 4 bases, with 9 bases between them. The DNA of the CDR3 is TGTGCCAGCAGCCAAGATCCAGGGAATAATGAAAAACTGTTTTTT. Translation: CASSQDPGNNEKLFF.

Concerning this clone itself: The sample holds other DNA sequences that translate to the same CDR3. In DNA, the CDR3 is TGTGCCAGCAGCAAAGGCGGGCAGTCCTACAATGAGCAGTTCTTC. Translation gives CASSKGGQSYNEQFF. The chain has TRBV11-3 and TRBJ2-1; tentative D call: TRBD2 (5 bases). The germline V gene has CDR1 SGHNT and CDR2 YENEEA. There are 15 residues in the CDR3. Trimming left V 5 bases short and J 1 base short, with 12 bases between. The variable domain in full, completed from reference TRBV11-3 and TRBJ2-1, reads EAGVVQSPRYKIIEKKQPVAFWCNPISGHNTLYWYLQNLGQGPELLIRYENEEAVDDSQLPKDRFSAERLKGVDSTLKIQPAELGDSAVYLCASSKGGQSYNEQFFGPGTRLTVL.

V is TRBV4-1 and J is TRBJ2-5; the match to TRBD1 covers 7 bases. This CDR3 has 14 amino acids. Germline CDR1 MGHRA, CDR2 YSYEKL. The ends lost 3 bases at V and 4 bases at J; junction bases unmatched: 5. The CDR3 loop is CASSQGQQGETQYF. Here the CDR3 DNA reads TGCGCCAGCAGCCAGGGACAGCAGGGAGAGACCCAGTACTTC.

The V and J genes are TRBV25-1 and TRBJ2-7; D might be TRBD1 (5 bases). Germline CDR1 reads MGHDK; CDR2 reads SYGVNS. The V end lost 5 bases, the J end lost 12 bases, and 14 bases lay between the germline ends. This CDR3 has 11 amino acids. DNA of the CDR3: TGTGCCAGCAGTACAGGTTTTAATGTGTACTTC. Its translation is CASSTGFNVYF.

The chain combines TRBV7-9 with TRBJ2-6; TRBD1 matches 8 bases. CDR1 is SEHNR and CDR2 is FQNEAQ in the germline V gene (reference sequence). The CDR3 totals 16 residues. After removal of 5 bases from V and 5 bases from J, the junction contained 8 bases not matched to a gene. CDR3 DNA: TGTGCCAGCAGCCAGTACAGGGGGTCGAGGGCCAACGTCCTGACTTTC. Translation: CASSQYRGSRANVLTF.

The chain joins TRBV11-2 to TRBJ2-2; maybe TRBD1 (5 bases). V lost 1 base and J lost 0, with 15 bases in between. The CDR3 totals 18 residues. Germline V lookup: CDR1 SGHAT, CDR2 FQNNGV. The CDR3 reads CASSLAWGSRANTGELFF. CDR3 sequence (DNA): TGTGCCAGCAGCTTAGCCTGGGGTAGCAGGGCGAACACCGGGGAGCTGTTTTTT.

Here the CDR3 DNA reads TGTGCCACCTCTGGACTAGCGGGTGGTACCGGGGAGCTGTTTTTT. Amino acid sequence: CATSGLAGGTGELFF. V gene TRBV2 combines with J gene TRBJ2-2; 11 bases are shared with TRBD2. The CDR3 sequence is 15 residues long. The ends lost 10 bases at V and 5 bases at J; junction bases unmatched: 9. Per the germline V gene, CDR1 is SNHLY and CDR2 is FYNNEI.

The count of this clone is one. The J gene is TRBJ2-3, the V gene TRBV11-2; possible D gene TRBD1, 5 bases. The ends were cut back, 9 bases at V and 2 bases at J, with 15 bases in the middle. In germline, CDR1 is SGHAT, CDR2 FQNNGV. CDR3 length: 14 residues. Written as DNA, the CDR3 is TGTGCCAGTGGGGTTAGGGGCCCCACAGATACGCAGTATTTT. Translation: CASGVRGPTDTQYF.

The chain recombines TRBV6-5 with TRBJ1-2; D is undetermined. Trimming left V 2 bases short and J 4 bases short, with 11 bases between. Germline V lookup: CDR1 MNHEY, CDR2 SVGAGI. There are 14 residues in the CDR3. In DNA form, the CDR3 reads TGTGCCAGCAGTTACGGAGAGGGAAGCTATGGCTACACCTTC. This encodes CASSYGEGSYGYTF.

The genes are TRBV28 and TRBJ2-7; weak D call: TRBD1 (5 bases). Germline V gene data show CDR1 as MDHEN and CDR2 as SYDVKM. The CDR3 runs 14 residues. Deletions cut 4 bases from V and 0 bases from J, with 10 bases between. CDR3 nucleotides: TGTGCCAGCAGTTGGGGCAGGGACTCCTACGAGCAGTACTTC. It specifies CASSWGRDSYEQYF.

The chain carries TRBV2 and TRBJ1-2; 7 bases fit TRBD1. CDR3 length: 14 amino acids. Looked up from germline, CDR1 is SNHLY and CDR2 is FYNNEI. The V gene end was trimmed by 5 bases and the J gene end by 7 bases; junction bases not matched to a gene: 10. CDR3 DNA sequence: TGTGCCAGCAGTCCAACAGGGGACCCAGTTGGCTACACCTTC. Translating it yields CASSPTGDPVGYTF.

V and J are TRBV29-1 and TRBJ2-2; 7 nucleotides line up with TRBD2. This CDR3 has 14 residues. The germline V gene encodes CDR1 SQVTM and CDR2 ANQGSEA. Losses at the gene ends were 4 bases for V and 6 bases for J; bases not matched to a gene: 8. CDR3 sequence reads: CSVVSGVTAGELFF. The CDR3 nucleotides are TGCAGCGTTGTGAGCGGGGTAACAGCCGGGGAGCTGTTTTTT.

Written as DNA, the CDR3 is TGTGCCAGCAGTGAAGTCTTTAGCTCTGGAAACACCATATATTTT. The encoded protein is CASSEVFSSGNTIYF. This rearrangement joins TRBV2 to TRBJ1-3; D gene unclear. The germline V and J ends were trimmed by 1 base and 0 bases, with 7 bases remaining between them. There are 15 residues in the CDR3. Looked up from germline, CDR1 is SNHLY and CDR2 is FYNNEI.

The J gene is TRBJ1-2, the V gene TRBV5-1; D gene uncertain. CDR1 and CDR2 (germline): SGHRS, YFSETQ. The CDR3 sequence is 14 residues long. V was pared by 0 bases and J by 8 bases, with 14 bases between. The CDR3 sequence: CASSLGISRSGYTF. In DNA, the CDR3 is TGCGCCAGCAGCTTGGGGATCTCGCGGAGCGGCTACACCTTC.

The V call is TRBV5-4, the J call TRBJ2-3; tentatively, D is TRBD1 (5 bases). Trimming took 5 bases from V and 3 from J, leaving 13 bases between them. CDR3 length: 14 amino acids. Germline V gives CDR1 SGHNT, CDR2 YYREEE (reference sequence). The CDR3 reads CASSLARGTDTQYF. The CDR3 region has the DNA TGTGCCAGCAGTCTGGCTAGGGGAACAGATACGCAGTATTTT.

DNA of the CDR3: TGCGCCAGCAGCTGGGGCCCCGTACTAGCGGCCCAAGAGACCCAGTACTTC. Residues: CASSWGPVLAAQETQYF. The J gene is TRBJ2-5, the V gene TRBV5-1, with 8 nucleotides matching TRBD2. Per the germline V gene, CDR1 is SGHRS and CDR2 is YFSETQ. The CDR3 covers 17 residues. The junction had 11 bases not matched to a gene; V was cut back by 3 bases and J by 1 base. Drawing the rest from reference TRBV5-1 and TRBJ2-5, the complete variable domain is KAGVTQTPRYLIKTRGQQVTLSCSPISGHRSVSWYQQTPGQGLQFLFEYFSETQRNKGNFPGRFSGRQFSNSRSEMNVSTLELGDSALYLCASSWGPVLAAQETQYFGPGTRLLVL.

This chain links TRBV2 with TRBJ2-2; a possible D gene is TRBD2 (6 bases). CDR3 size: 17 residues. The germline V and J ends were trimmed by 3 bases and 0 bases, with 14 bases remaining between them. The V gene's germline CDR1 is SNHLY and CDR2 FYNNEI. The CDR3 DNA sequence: TGTGCCAGCAGTGACTTAGCTAGCGCAGCGAACACCGGGGAGCTGTTTTTT. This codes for CASSDLASAANTGELFF.